The entry that follows covers one T cell receptor (beta chain) sequence. This CDR3 is 15 amino acids long. The V gene lost 6 bases and the J gene lost 4 bases, with 17 bases spanning the gap. CDR1 is MNHEY, CDR2 SVGAGI, per germline. This entry is derived from a study of blood T cell repertoires in COVID-19. On the study more broadly: Both acute and convalescent COVID-19 samples were obtained from the United States, Italy and Spain. The analysed material was cDNA or gDNA that came from T cells, B-cell-depleted T cells, or PBMCs.

Per the study methods: Scientists estimated how many nucleated cells there were by amplifying reference gene primers. TCRdb keeps only in-frame clones here, not all; method: immunoSEQ multiplex PCR. That table supplies the V and J calls and clone size; D and trimming were determined from the DNA. The sample yields about 81,000 clones, 91% seen once. The sequenced material came from peripheral blood. The rearrangement joins TRBV6-5 to TRBJ2-3, with TRBD2 as a possible D gene (5 bases). The sequence derives from a woman between 45 and 60 years old in a cohort sampled during active COVID-19. Here the CDR3 DNA reads TGTGCCAGCAGCGAGGACTGGCGGGTCGCAGATACGCAGTATTTT. This codes for CASSEDWRVADTQYF.